This T cell receptor (beta chain) was identified in a study of a mutant IDH1 vaccine in newly diagnosed glioma. Study overall: The treated population exhibited a male proportion of about 60%, a female proportion of about 40%, and a mean age of about 40 years. It was radiotherapy, temozolomide, or both that patients received previously, with most receiving both.

Time point in this sample: baseline, week 1 (first vaccination visit). The treatment here: pre-vaccination baseline after standard-of-care therapy. The study enrolled donors with new WHO grade 3 or 4 IDH1-mutant, ATRX-lost astrocytomas. Germline values: CDR1 MNHEY, CDR2 SVGAGI. The CDR3 is 14 amino acids. Deletions cut 4 bases from V and 4 bases from J, with 12 bases between. Assay: immunoSEQ multiplex PCR; the TCRdb copy retains only in-frame clones and omits some. The repertoire holds tens of thousands of clones, with around 79% as singletons. This chain links TRBV6-5 with TRBJ2-3; no reliable D call. The specimen was PBMCs, collected from a glioma patient treated with radiotherapy, temozolomide or both. This TCR derives from a young man with glioma. The CDR3 region is CASSFVGVADTQYF. CDR3 nucleotides: TGTGCCAGCAGTTTTGTGGGTGTCGCAGATACGCAGTATTTT.